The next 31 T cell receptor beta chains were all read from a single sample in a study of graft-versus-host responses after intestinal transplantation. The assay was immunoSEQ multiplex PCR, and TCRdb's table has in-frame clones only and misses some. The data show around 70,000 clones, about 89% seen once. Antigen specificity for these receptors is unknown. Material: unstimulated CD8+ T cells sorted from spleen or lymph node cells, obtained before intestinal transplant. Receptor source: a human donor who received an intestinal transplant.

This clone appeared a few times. The CDR3 here is CASTGLAVDGEQFF. Here the CDR3 DNA reads TGTGCCAGCACGGGACTAGCGGTTGATGGTGAGCAGTTCTTC. V usage is TRBV6-6 and J usage is TRBJ2-1, with 11 bases identical to TRBD2. CDR1 MNHNY and CDR2 SVGAGI come from the germline V gene (reference sequence). The V segment lost 7 bases and the J segment 9 bases; nucleotides outside the gene matches: 8. CDR3 size: 14 residues.

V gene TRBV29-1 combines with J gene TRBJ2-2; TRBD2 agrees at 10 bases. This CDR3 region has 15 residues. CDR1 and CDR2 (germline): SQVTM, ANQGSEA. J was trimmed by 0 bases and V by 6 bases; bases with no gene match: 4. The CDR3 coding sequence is TGCAGCGTGCAAACTAGCGGGACGAACACCGGGGAGCTGTTTTTT. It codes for CSVQTSGTNTGELFF.

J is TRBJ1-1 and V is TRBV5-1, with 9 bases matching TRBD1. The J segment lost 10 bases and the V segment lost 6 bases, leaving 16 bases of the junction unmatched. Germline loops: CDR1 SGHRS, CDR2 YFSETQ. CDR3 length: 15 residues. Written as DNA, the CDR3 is TGCGCCAGCACCCTCCGGGGGGGACAGGGTCCCCCAGCTTTCTTT. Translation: CASTLRGGQGPPAFF.

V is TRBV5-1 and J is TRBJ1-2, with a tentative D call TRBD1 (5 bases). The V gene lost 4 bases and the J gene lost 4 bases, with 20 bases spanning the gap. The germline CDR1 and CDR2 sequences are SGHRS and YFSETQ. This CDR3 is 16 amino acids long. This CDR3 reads CASSPGQHPLAYGYTF. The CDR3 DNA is TGCGCCAGCAGCCCAGGACAACACCCCCTTGCCTATGGCTACACCTTC.

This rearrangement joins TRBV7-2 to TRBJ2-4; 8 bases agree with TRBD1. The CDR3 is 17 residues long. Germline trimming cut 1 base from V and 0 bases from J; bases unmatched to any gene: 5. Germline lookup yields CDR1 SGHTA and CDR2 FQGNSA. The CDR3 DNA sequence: TGTGCCAGCAGCTTAGGGACAGGGAGACTAGCCAAAAACATTCAGTACTTC. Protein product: CASSLGTGRLAKNIQYF.

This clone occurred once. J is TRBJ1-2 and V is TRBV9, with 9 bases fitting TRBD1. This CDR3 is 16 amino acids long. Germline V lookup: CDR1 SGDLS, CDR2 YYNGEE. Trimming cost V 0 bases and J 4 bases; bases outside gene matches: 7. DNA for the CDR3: TGTGCCAGCAGCGTAGAGGACAGGGGAAGCGGCTATGGCTACACCTTC. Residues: CASSVEDRGSGYGYTF. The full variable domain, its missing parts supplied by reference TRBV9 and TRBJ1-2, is DSGVTQTPKHLITATGQRVTLRCSPRSGDLSVYWYQQSLDQGLQFLIQYYNGEERAKGNILERFSAQQFPDLHSELNLSSLELGDSALYFCASSVEDRGSGYGYTFGSGTRLTVV.

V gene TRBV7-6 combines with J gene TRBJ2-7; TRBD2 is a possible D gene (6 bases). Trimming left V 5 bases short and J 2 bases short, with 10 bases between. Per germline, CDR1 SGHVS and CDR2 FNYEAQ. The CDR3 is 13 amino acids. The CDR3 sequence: CASSKRTTYEQYF. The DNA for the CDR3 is TGTGCCAGCAGCAAAAGGACTACCTACGAGCAGTACTTC.

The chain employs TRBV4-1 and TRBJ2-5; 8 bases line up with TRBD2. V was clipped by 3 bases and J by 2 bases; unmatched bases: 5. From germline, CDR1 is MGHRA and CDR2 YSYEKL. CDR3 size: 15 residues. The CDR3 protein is CASSHTSGKQETQYF. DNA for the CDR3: TGCGCCAGCAGCCATACTAGCGGAAAGCAAGAGACCCAGTACTTC.

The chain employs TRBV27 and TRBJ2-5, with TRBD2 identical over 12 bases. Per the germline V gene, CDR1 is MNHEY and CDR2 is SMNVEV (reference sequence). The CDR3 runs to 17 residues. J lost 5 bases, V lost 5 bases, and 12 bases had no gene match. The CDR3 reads CASSHRGLAGGWETQYF. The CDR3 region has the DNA TGTGCCAGCAGTCACCGGGGACTAGCGGGCGGTTGGGAGACCCAGTACTTC.

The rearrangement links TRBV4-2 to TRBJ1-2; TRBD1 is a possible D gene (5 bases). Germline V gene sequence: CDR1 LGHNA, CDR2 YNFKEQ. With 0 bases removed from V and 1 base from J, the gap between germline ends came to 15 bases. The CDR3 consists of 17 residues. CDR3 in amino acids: CASSQDFAEGINYGYTF. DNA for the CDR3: TGTGCCAGCAGCCAAGATTTCGCGGAGGGGATTAACTATGGCTACACCTTC.

The CDR3 sequence: CASGQGYEQYF. In nucleotides, the CDR3 is TGTGCCAGTGGACAGGGTTACGAGCAGTACTTC. The chain links TRBV19 to TRBJ2-7, with 8 bases identical to TRBD1. In germline, CDR1 is LNHDA, CDR2 SQIVND (reference sequence). Germline trimming cut 8 bases from V and 4 bases from J; bases unmatched to any gene: 1. The CDR3 runs 11 residues.

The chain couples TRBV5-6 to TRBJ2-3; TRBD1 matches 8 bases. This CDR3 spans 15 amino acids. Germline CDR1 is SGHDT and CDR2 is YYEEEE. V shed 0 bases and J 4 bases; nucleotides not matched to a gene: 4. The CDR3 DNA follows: TGTGCCAGCAGCTTGGGGGCAGGGGGCGCAGATACGCAGTATTTT. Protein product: CASSLGAGGADTQYF.

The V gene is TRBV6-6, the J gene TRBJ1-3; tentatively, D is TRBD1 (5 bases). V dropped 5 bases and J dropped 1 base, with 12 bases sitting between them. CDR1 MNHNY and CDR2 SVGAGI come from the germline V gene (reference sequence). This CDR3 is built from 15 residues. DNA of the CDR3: TGTGCCAGCAGTCAACCCCAGGGATCTGGAAACACCATATATTTT. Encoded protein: CASSQPQGSGNTIYF.

The CDR3, as DNA: TGTGCCACCCGGACAGGGGACTCCTACGAGCAGTACTTC. As protein: CATRTGDSYEQYF. This chain joins TRBV2 and TRBJ2-7; 9 bases line up with TRBD1. The CDR3 is 13 residues long. Germline V gene lookup returns CDR1 SNHLY and CDR2 FYNNEI. Unmatched junction bases numbered 4, after V lost 10 bases and J lost 0 bases.

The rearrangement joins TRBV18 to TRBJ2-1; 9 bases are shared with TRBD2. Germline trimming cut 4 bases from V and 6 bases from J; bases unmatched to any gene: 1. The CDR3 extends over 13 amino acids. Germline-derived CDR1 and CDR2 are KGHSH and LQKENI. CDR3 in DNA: TGTGCCAGCTCACGCGGGGGGGCCAATGAGCAGTTCTTC. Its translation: CASSRGGANEQFF.

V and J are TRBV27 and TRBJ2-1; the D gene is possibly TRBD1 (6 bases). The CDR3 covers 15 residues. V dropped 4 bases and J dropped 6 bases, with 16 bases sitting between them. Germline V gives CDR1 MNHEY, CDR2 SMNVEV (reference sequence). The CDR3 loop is CASSSYRDITNEQFF. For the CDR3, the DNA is TGTGCCAGCAGTTCTTACAGGGATATAACCAATGAGCAGTTCTTC.

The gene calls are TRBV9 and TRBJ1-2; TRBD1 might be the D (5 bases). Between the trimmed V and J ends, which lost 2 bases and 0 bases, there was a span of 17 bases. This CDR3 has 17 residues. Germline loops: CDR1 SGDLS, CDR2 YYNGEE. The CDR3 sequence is CASSVGGWGEANYGYTF. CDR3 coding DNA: TGTGCCAGCAGCGTGGGAGGGTGGGGGGAAGCTAACTATGGCTACACCTTC.

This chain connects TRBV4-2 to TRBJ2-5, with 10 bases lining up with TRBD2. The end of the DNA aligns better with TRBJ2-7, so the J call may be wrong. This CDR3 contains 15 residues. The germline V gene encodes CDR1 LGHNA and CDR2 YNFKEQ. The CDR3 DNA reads TGTGCCAGCAGCCAACTACTAGCGGGATTCTACGAGCAGTACTTC. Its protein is CASSQLLAGFYEQYF.

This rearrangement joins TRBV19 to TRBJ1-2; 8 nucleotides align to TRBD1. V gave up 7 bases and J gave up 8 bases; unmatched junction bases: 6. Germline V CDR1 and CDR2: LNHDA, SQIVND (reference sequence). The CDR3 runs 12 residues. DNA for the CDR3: TGTGCCAGTACCCTGACAGGGGCGGGCTACACCTTC. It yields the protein CASTLTGAGYTF.

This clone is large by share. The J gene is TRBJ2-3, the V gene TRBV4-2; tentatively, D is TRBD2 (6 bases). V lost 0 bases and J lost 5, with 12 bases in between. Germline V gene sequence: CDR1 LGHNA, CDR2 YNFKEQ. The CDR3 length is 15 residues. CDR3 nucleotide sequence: TGTGCCAGCAGCCAAGATCCCGGGGGTGGAGATACGCAGTATTTT. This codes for CASSQDPGGGDTQYF.

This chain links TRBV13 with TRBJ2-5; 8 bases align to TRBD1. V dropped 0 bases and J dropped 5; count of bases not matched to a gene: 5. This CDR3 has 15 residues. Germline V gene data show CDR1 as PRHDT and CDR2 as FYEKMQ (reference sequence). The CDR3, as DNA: TGTGCCAGCAGCTTAGGTTTGGACAGGGAGGAGACCCAGTACTTC. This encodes CASSLGLDREETQYF.

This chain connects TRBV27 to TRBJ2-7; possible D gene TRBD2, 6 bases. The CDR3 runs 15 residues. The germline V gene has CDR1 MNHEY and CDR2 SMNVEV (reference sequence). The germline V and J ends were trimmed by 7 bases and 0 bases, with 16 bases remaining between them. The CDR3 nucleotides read TGTGCCAGCATTTGCCTGGGGACTGACTCCTACGAGCAGTACTTC. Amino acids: CASICLGTDSYEQYF.

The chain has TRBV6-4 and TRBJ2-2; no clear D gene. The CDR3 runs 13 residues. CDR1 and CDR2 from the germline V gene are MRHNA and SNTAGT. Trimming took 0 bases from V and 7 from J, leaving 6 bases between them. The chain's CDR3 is CASSDSEHGELFF. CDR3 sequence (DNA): TGTGCCAGCAGTGACTCGGAGCACGGGGAGCTGTTTTTT.

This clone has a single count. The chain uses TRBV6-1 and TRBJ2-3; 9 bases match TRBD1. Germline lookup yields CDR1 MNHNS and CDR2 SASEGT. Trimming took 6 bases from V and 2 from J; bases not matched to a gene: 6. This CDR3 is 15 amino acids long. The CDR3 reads CASSLDRGTTDTQYF. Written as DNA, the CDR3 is TGTGCCAGCAGCCTGGACAGGGGAACCACAGATACGCAGTATTTT.

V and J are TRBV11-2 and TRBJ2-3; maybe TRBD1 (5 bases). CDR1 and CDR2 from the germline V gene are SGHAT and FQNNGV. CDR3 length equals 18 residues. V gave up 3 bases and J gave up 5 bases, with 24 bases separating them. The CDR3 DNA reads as TGTGCCAGCAGCTTCTCAATAACAGGCAGCCAATGGCGAGATACGCAGTATTTT. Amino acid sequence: CASSFSITGSQWRDTQYF.

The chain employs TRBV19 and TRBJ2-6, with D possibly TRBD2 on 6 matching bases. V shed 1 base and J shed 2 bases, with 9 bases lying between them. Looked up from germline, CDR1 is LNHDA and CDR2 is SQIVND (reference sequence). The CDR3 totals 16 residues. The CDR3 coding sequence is TGTGCCAGTAGTATAGGGGAGGTCCCTGGGGCCAACGTCCTGACTTTC. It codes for CASSIGEVPGANVLTF.

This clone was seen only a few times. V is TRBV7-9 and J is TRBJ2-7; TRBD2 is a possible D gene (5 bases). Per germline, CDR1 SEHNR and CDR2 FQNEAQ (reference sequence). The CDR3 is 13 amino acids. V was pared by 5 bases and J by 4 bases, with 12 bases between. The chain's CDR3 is CASSPAGGYEQYF. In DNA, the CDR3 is TGTGCCAGCAGCCCCGCCGGAGGATACGAGCAGTACTTC.

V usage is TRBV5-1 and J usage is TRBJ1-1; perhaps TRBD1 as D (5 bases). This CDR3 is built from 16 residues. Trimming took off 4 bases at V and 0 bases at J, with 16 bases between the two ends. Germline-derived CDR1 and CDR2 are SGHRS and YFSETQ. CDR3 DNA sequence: TGCGCCAGCAGCCCTATTAGCGGGGGTCTGAACACTGAAGCTTTCTTT. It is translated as CASSPISGGLNTEAFF.

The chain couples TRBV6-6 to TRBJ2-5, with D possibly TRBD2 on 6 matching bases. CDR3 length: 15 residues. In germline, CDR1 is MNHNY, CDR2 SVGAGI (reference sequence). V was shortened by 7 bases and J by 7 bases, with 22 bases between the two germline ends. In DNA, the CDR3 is TGTGCCAGCACTCCCGGGGTAGAGGGGAGGATGACCCAGTACTTC. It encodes CASTPGVEGRMTQYF.

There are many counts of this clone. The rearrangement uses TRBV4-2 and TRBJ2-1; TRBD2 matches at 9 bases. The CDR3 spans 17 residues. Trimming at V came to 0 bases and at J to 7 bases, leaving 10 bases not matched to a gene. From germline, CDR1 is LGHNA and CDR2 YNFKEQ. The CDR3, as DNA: TGTGCCAGCAGCCAAGAAAAAGGCGGGGGGGCGGAGAATGAGCAGTTCTTC. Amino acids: CASSQEKGGGAENEQFF.

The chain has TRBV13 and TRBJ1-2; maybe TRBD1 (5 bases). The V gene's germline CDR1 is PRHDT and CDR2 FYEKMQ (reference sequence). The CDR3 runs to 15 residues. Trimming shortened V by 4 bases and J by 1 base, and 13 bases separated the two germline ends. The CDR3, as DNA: TGTGCCAGCAGCTCCTCGGGGCGGGATAACTATGGCTACACCTTC. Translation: CASSSSGRDNYGYTF.